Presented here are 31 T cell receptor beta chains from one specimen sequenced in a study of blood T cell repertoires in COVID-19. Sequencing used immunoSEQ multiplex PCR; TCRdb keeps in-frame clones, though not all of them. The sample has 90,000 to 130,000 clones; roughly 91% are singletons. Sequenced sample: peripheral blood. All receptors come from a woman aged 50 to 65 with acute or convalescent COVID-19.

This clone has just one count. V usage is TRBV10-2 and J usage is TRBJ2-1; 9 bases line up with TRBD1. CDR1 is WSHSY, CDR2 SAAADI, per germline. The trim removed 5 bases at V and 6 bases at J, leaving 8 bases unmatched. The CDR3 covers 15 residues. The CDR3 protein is CASSRDGTGFNEQFF. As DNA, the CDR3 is TGCGCCAGCAGTAGAGATGGGACAGGGTTCAATGAGCAGTTCTTC.

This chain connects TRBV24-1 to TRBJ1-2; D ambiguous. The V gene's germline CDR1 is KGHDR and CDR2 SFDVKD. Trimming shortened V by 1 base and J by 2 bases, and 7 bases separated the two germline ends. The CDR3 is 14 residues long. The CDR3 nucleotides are TGTGCCACCAGTGATTTCACAGAGAACTATGGCTACACCTTC. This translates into CATSDFTENYGYTF.

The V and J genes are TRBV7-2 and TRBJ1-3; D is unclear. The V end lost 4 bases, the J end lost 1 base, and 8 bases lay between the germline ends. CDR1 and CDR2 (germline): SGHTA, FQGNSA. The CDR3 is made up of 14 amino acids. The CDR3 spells CASSYGVSGNTIYF. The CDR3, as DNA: TGTGCCAGCAGCTACGGAGTATCTGGAAACACCATATATTTT. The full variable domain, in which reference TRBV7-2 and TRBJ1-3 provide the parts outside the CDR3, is GAGVSQSPSNKVTEKGKDVELRCDPISGHTALYWYRQSLGQGLEFLIYFQGNSAPDKSGLPSDRFSAERTGGSVSTLTIQRTQQEDSAVYLCASSYGVSGNTIYFGEGSWLTVV.

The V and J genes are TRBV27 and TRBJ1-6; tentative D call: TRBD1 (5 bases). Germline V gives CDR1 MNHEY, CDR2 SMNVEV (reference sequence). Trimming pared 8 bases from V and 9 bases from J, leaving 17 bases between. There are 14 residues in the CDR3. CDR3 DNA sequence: TGTGCCAGCGCTCCCGGAGGGGTCAGTTCACCCCTCCACTTT. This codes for CASAPGGVSSPLHF.

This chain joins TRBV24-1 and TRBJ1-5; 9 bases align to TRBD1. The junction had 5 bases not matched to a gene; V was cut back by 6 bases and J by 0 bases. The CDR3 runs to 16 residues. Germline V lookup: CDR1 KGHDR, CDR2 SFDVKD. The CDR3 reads CATSSGTGYSNQPQHF. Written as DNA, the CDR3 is TGTGCCACCAGTTCCGGGACAGGGTATAGCAATCAGCCCCAGCATTTT.

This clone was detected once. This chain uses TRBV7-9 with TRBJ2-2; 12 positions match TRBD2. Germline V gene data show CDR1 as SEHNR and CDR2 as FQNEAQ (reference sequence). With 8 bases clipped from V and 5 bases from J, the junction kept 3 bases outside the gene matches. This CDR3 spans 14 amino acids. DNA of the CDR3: TGTGCCAGCGGACTAGCGGGACAGACCGGGGAGCTGTTTTTT. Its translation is CASGLAGQTGELFF.

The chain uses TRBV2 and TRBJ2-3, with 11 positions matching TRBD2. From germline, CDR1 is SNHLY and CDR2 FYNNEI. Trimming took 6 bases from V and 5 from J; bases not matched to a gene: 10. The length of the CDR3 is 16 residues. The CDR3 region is CASSRGLAGTQDTQYF. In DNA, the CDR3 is TGTGCCAGCAGCCGAGGACTAGCGGGTACCCAAGATACGCAGTATTTT.

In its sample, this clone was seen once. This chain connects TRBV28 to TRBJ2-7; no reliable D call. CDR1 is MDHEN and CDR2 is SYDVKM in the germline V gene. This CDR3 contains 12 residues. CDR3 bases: TGTGTTTCTGTTAGTAGCTCCTACGAGCAGTACTTC. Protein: CVSVSSSYEQYF.

The CDR3 loop reads CASSYVAGTPYEQYF. The CDR3 region has the DNA TGTGCCAGCAGTTACGTAGCGGGAACTCCCTACGAGCAGTACTTC. The V and J genes are TRBV6-5 and TRBJ2-7, with 8 bases fitting TRBD2. Losses at the gene ends were 2 bases for V and 2 bases for J; bases not matched to a gene: 5. Germline V gene lookup returns CDR1 MNHEY and CDR2 SVGAGI. This CDR3 spans 15 amino acids.

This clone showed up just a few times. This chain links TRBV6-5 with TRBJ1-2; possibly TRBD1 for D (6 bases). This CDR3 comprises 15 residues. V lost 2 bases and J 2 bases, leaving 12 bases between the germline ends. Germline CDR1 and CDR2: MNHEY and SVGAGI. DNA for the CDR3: TGTGCCAGCAGTTACGGGCAGGGGCGCAACTATGGCTACACCTTC. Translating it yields CASSYGQGRNYGYTF.

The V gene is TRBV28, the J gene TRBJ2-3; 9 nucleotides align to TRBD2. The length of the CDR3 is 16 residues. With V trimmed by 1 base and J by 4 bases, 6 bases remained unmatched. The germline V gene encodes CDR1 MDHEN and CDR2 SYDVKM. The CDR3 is CASSLSLAGVSDTQYF. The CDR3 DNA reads TGTGCCAGCAGTTTATCCTTAGCGGGAGTTTCAGATACGCAGTATTTT.

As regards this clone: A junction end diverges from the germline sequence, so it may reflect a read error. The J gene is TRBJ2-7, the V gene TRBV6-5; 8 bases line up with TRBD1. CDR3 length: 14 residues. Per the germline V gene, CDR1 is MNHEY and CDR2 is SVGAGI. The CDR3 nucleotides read TGTGCCAGCAGTACCCGGGACAGGCCTTACGTGCAGTACTTC. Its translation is CASSTRDRPYVQYF.

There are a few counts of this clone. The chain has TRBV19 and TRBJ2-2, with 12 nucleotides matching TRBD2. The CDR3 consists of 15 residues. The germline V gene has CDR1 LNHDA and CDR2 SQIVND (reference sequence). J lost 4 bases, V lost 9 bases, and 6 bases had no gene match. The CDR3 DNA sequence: TGTGCCAGCCGCGGGACTAGCGGGTTCACCGGGGAGCTGTTTTTT. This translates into CASRGTSGFTGELFF.

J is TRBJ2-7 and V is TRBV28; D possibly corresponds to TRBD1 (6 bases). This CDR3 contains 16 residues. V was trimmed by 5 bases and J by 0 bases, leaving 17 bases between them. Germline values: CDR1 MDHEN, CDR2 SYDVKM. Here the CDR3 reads CASSKTDRRSSYEQYF. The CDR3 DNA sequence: TGTGCCAGCAGTAAAACTGACAGGCGCTCCTCCTACGAGCAGTACTTC.

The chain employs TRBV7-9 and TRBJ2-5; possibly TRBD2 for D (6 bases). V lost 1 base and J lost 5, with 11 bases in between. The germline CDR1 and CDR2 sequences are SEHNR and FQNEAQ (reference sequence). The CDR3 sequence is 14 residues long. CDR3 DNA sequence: TGTGCCAGCAGCTTAGGCAGCGGGCCTGAGACCCAGTACTTC. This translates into CASSLGSGPETQYF. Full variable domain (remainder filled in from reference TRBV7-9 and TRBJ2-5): DTGVSQNPRHKITKRGQNVTFRCDPISEHNRLYWYRQTLGQGPEFLTYFQNEAQLEKSRLLSDRFSAERPKGSFSTLEIQRTEQGDSAMYLCASSLGSGPETQYFGPGTRLLVL.

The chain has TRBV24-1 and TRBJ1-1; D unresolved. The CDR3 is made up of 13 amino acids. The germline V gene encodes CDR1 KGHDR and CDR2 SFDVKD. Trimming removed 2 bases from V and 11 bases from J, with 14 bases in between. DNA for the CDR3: TGTGCCACCAGTGATTCTGGTGCCCTAACGGCTTTCTTT. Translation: CATSDSGALTAFF.

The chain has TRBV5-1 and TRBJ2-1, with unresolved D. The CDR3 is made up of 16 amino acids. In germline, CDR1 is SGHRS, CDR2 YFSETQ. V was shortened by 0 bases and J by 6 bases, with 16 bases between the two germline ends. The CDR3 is CASSLGVSRTGNEQFF. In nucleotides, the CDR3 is TGCGCCAGCAGCTTGGGGGTCTCCAGAACGGGCAATGAGCAGTTCTTC.

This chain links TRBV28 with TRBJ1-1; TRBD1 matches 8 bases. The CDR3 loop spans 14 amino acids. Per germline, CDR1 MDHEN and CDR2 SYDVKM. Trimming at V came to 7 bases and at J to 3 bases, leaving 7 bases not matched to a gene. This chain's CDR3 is CASTPQGAHTEAFF. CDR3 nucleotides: TGTGCCAGCACCCCCCAGGGGGCGCACACTGAAGCTTTCTTT. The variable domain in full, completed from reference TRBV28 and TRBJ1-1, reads DVKVTQSSRYLVKRTGEKVFLECVQDMDHENMFWYRQDPGLGLRLIYFSYDVKMKEKGDIPEGYSVSREKKERFSLILESASTNQTSMYLCASTPQGAHTEAFFGQGTRLTVV.

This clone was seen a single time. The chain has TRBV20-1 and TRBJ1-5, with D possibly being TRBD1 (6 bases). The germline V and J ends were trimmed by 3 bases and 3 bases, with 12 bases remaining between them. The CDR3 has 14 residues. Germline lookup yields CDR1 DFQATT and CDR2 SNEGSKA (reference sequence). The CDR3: CSASTRGLNQPQHF. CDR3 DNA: TGCAGTGCTAGTACCAGGGGCCTCAATCAGCCCCAGCATTTT.

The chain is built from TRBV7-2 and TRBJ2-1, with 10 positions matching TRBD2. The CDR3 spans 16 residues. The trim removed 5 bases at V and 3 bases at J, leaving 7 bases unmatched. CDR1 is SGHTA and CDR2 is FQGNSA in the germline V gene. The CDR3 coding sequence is TGTGCCAGCAGCGATACTAGCGGGGTCTACTACAATGAGCAGTTCTTC. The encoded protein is CASSDTSGVYYNEQFF.

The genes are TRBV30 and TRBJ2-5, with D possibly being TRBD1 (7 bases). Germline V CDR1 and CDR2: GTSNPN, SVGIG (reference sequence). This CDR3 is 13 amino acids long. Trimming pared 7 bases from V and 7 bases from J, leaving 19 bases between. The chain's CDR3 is CASSGGGEGTQYF. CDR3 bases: TGTGCCTCCTCAGGGGGAGGCGAAGGGACCCAGTACTTC.

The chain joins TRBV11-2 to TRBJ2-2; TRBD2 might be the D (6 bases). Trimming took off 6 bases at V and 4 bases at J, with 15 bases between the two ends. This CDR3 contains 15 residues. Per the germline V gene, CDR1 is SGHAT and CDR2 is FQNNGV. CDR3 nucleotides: TGTGCCAGCAGGGGCGGTAGCGGTAGCACCGGGGAGCTGTTTTTT. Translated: CASRGGSGSTGELFF.

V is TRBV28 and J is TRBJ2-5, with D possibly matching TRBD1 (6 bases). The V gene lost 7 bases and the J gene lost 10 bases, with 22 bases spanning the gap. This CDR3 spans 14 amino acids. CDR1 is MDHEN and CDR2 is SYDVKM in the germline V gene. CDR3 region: CASIKGDPRASQYF. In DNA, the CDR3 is TGTGCCAGCATCAAGGGGGACCCTAGGGCGAGCCAGTACTTC.

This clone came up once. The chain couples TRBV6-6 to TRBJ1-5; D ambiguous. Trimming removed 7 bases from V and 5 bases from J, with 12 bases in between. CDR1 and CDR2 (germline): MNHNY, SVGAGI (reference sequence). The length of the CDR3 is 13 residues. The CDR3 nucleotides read TGTGCCAGCACAATAGGACTTTATCAGCCCCAGCATTTT. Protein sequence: CASTIGLYQPQHF.

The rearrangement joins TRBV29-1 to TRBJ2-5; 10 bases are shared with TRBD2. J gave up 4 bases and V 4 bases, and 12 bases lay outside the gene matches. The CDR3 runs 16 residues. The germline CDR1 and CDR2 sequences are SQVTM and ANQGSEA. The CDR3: CSVGELAGGGRETQYF. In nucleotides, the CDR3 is TGCAGCGTTGGGGAATTAGCGGGAGGTGGTAGAGAGACCCAGTACTTC.

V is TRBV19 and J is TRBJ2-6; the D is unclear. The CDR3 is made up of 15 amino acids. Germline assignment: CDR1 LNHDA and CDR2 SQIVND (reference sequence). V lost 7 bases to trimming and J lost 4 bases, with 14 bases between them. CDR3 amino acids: CASTRDGSGANVLTF. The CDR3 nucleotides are TGTGCCAGTACCCGCGACGGGTCCGGGGCCAACGTCCTGACTTTC.

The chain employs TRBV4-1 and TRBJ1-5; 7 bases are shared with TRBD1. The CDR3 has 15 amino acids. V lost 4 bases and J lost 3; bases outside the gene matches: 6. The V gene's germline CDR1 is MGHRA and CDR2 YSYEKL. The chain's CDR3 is CASSRGDSPNQPQHF. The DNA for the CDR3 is TGCGCCAGCAGCCGGGGGGACAGCCCCAATCAGCCCCAGCATTTT.

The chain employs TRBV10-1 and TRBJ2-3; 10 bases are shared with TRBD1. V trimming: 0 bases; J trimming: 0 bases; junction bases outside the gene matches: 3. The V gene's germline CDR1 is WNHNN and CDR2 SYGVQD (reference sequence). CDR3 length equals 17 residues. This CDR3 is CASSESGTGASTDTQYF. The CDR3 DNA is TGCGCCAGCAGTGAGTCCGGGACAGGGGCTAGCACAGATACGCAGTATTTT.

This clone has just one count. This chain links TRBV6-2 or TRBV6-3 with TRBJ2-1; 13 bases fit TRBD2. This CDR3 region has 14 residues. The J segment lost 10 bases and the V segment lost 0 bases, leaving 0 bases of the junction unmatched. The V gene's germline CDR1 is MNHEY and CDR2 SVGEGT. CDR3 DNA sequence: TGTGCCAGCAGTTACTCGACTAGCGGGAGGGAGCAGTTCTTC. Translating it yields CASSYSTSGREQFF.

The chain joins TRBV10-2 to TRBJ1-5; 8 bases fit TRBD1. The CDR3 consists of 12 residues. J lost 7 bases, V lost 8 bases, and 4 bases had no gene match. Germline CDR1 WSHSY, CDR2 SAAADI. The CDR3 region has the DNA TGCGCCAGCGGGGACAGGCGGCAGCCCCAGCATTTT. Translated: CASGDRRQPQHF.

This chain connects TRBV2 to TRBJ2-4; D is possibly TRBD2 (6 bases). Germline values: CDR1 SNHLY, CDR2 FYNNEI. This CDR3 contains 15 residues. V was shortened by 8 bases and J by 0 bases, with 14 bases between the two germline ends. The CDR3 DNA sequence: TGTGCCAGCCGAGGGACTTTCTTAGCCAAAAACATTCAGTACTTC. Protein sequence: CASRGTFLAKNIQYF.